This note documents a single T cell receptor beta chain sequence. This clone was observed once. Its specific antigen is unknown. The record has no base qualities; no much larger clone is one base away. The library was obtained by the immunoSEQ multiplex PCR assay. As stored in TCRdb, this immuneACCESS dataset retains in-frame rearrangements with V and J assigned. A fraction of the clones does not appear; measured against another copy, unresolved V genes explain less than half of the discrepancy, and the remainder lacks a known reason. This sample gives around 71,000 clones in total; approximately 94% of them show up just once. The ten largest make up roughly 1.2% of the sample. The data were taken from a study of T cell changes during pregnancy in multiple sclerosis (dated by TCRdb to between 2019 and 2020). Describing the broader study: The study looked at changes in the T cell repertoire across pregnancy in women with multiple sclerosis.

Reading the germline V gene gives CDR1 SGHRS and CDR2 YFSETQ. From its cysteine to its phenylalanine, the CDR3 spans 15 amino acids. Only the CDR3 region is kept as DNA, spanning 45 bases read in frame from base 1. Germline trimming amounts to 4 bases on V and 2 bases on J, with 3 as the count of junction bases outside the gene matches. The sample consisted of peripheral blood, taken in the third trimester of pregnancy. The rearranged segments are TRBV5-1 and TRBJ2-5; TRBD2 fits 12 bases in the junction. This TCR was sampled from a female donor with multiple sclerosis, enrolled in a pregnancy study. The bases are TGCGCCAGCAGCCCGGGGACTAGCGGGCAAGAGACCCAGTACTTC. It translates to CASSPGTSGQETQYF.